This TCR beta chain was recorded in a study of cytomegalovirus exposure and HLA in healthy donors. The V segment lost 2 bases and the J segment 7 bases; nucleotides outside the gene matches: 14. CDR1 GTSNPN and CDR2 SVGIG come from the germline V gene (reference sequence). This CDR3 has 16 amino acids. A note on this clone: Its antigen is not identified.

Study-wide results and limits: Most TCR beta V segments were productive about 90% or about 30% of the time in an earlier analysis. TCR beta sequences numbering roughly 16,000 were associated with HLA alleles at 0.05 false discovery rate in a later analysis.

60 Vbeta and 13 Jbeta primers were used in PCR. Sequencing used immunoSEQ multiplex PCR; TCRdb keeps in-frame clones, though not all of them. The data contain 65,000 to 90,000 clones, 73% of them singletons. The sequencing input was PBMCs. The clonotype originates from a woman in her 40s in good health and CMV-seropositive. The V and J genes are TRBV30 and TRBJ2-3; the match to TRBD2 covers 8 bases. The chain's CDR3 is CAWSPPVGRGTNTQYF. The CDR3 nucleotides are TGTGCCTGGAGTCCGCCGGTCGGGAGGGGGACAAATACGCAGTATTTT.